The sequence of this TCR beta chain was determined in a study of T cell responses to AZD1222 COVID-19 vaccine. Assay: immunoSEQ multiplex PCR; the TCRdb copy retains only in-frame clones and omits some. The table records under 140,000 clones, 85% to 90% of them present only once. Study results and caveats: Repertoires were obtained solely post-peak T cell response. Of spike-specific TCRs, nearly half reportedly target regions left unmutated in variants.

In regard to this clone: The antigen remains unidentified.

The germline gives CDR1 SGDLS, CDR2 YYNGEE. This CDR3 contains 15 residues. The V and J ends lost 3 bases and 7 bases respectively, with 20 bases between them. The chain couples TRBV9 to TRBJ2-7; possibly TRBD1 for D (6 bases). The TCR was taken from an adult who received the AZD1222 COVID-19 vaccine. This sample comprised peripheral blood, obtained 28 days after the second AZD1222 dose. The CDR3 DNA is TGTGCCAGCAGCGATCAGACGGCAGGGGCGTCAGAGCAGTACTTC. Its protein is CASSDQTAGASEQYF.